A single sample is the source of the 27 T cell receptor delta chains below, sequenced in a study of human gamma delta and Vdelta1 T cells. TCRdb reprocessed the PCR reads through CATT. The data show 6,000 to 6,500 delta-chain clones, with roughly a tenth seen just once and 14% held by the top ten. The material sequenced was naive CD27+ Vdelta1 gamma-delta T cells from blood. The receptors here all came from a human donor in good health.

This clone was observed a handful of times. The chain combines TRDV1 with TRDJ1, with 8 positions matching TRDD3. V shed 8 bases and J 0 bases; nucleotides not matched to a gene: 26. Per the germline V gene, CDR1 is TSWWSYY and CDR2 is QGS. This CDR3 is 21 amino acids long. The CDR3 DNA is TGTGCTCTTTGGACTTTCTCGACCGGCTGGGGGACCCGTACATACACCGATAAACTCATCTTT. Protein: CALWTFSTGWGTRTYTDKLIF.

This clone was detected a few times. It differs at one base from a far larger clone, so likely a read error. The gene calls are TRDV1 and TRDJ1; D is perhaps TRDD3 (6 bases). The CDR3 loop spans 21 amino acids. Germline V lookup: CDR1 TSWWSYY, CDR2 QGS. The V end lost 5 bases, the J end lost 0 bases, and 31 bases lay between the germline ends. CDR3: CALGTSPRRGISLPYTDKLIF. The CDR3 DNA is TGTGCTCTTGGGACCTCTCCTAGACGAGGGATAAGCTTGCCGTACACCGATAAACTCATCTTT.

Of note for this clone: This DNA's translation differs at residue 8 from TCRdb's protein, which comes from a much larger clone; a read error is likely, and the protein shown is translated from the DNA. J is TRDJ1 and V is TRDV1, with TRDD3 identical over 8 bases. The ends lost 6 bases at V and 3 bases at J; junction bases unmatched: 21. CDR1 and CDR2 from the germline V gene are TSWWSYY and QGS. The CDR3 runs to 19 residues. The CDR3 protein is CALGKAFYGTGGWSDKLIF. In DNA, the CDR3 is TGTGCTCTTGGAAAGGCCTTCTACGGTACTGGGGGCTGGTCCGATAAACTCATCTTT.

A word on this clone: A far larger clone lies a single base away; this is likely a read error. Other DNA sequences in the same sample also yield this CDR3. The rearrangement uses TRDV1 and TRDJ1; D could derive from TRDD2 or TRDD3 (6 bases each). Germline V lookup: CDR1 TSWWSYY, CDR2 QGS. This CDR3 comprises 23 residues. Written as DNA, the CDR3 is TGTGCTCTTGGGGCCCTTAGATCCTACGGAGGGTACTGGGCCTCCCAGTACACCGATAAACTTATCTTT. Its translation is CALGALRSYGGYWASQYTDKLIF.

The chain recombines TRDV1 with TRDJ1; TRDD2 agrees at 7 bases. This CDR3 is 15 amino acids long. After removal of 5 bases from V and 8 bases from J, the junction contained 14 bases not matched to a gene. Germline V CDR1 and CDR2: TSWWSYY, QGS. DNA of the CDR3: TGTGCTCTTGGGTACTTTCCTACGCTGGGCGGCAAACTCATCTTT. Protein sequence: CALGYFPTLGGKLIF.

J is TRDJ1 and V is TRDV1; tentatively, D is TRDD2 or TRDD3 (5 bases each). Trimming took off 3 bases at V and 10 bases at J, with 30 bases between the two ends. Germline V gives CDR1 TSWWSYY, CDR2 QGS. The CDR3 runs to 18 residues. The CDR3 DNA follows: TGTGCTCTTGGGGATTCCTTCTTCCGGGGGGCTCACACCGATGGACTCATCTTT. Translating it yields CALGDSFFRGAHTDGLIF.

This clone has ten or more counts. A much more abundant neighbour one base away suggests this may be a read error. The same CDR3 can be traced to other DNA sequences in this sample. The chain is built from TRDV1 and TRDJ1, with 11 bases identical to TRDD3. With V trimmed by 6 bases and J by 1 base, 19 bases remained unmatched. Germline V gives CDR1 TSWWSYY, CDR2 QGS. The length of the CDR3 is 20 residues. The CDR3 spells CALGAPIRWVGDTGTDKLIF. CDR3 in DNA: TGTGCTCTTGGCGCCCCTATCCGTTGGGTGGGGGATACGGGCACCGATAAACTCATCTTT.

For this clone: The translation of this DNA and the TCRdb protein of a much larger clone differ at residue 7, probably owing to a read error; the protein shown here is translated from the DNA. This chain joins TRDV1 and TRDJ1, with unresolved D. The CDR3 is 17 amino acids. Trimming took 5 bases from V and 1 from J, leaving 20 bases between them. The germline gives CDR1 TSWWSYY, CDR2 QGS. CDR3 in amino acids: CALGTRTRTYTTDKLIF. The CDR3 region has the DNA TGTGCTCTTGGGACTCGGACCCGAACGTATACCACCGATAAACTCATCTTT.

This clone was seen only a few times. This may stem from a read error, because a much larger clone lies one nucleotide away. The V gene is TRDV2, the J gene TRDJ1, with 10 bases identical to TRDD3. Looked up from germline, CDR1 is GEAIGNYY and CDR2 is EKD. The CDR3 is 21 residues long. The DNA for the CDR3 is TGTGCCTGTGACATGGTTCTGGGGGATATGTCGAGCGTTCCGAAGACCGATAGACTCATCTTT. Its translation: CACDMVLGDMSSVPKTDRLIF.

This clone is large. The sample carries other DNA sequences with the same CDR3. The chain couples TRDV1 to TRDJ1, with D uncertain. This CDR3 contains 17 residues. Germline values: CDR1 TSWWSYY, CDR2 QGS. The V end was cut by 1 base, the J end by 6 bases, with 21 bases between. The CDR3 is CALGERFGSLAANKLIF. CDR3 DNA sequence: TGTGCTCTTGGGGAACGCTTCGGGTCTTTGGCGGCTAATAAACTCATCTTT.

As for this clone: This DNA's translation differs at residue 12 from TCRdb's protein, which comes from a much larger clone; a read error is likely, and the protein shown is translated from the DNA. The chain couples TRDV1 to TRDJ1; a possible D gene is TRDD2 (6 bases). Trimming removed 2 bases at V and 3 bases at J, with 19 bases between. The CDR3 runs to 17 residues. Germline lookup yields CDR1 TSWWSYY and CDR2 QGS. The CDR3 sequence: CALGEAFQLKEPDKLIF. In DNA form, the CDR3 reads TGTGCTCTTGGGGAAGCCTTCCAACTGAAGGAGCCCGATAAACTCATCTTT.

This clone was detected many times. V and J are TRDV1 and TRDJ1, with D possibly being TRDD2 or TRDD3 (5 bases each). Germline-derived CDR1 and CDR2 are TSWWSYY and QGS. This CDR3 has 21 amino acids. V lost 3 bases and J lost 2, with 31 bases in between. This CDR3 reads CALGDLAYLGHRGGGTDKLIF. In DNA, the CDR3 is TGTGCTCTTGGGGATCTTGCCTACTTGGGTCATCGTGGCGGGGGTACCGATAAACTCATCTTT.

This clone is labeled as medium-sized. The chain links TRDV1 to TRDJ1, with D possibly being TRDD3 (7 bases). CDR3 length equals 20 residues. Germline V CDR1 and CDR2: TSWWSYY, QGS. Trimming pared 5 bases from V and 0 bases from J, leaving 28 bases between. The CDR3 reads CALGQPSPVLGIPHTDKLIF. Here the CDR3 DNA reads TGTGCTCTTGGGCAGCCTTCCCCCGTACTGGGGATTCCACACACCGATAAACTCATCTTT.

Judged by abundance, this clone is medium-sized. The rearrangement links TRDV1 to TRDJ1, with 13 bases identical to TRDD3. V lost 2 bases to trimming and J lost 0 bases; unmatched junction nucleotides: 21. Germline-derived CDR1 and CDR2 are TSWWSYY and QGS. This CDR3 has 23 amino acids. This chain's CDR3 is CALGEKRSRHWGIRTTYTDKLIF. Written as DNA, the CDR3 is TGTGCTCTTGGGGAAAAAAGGAGTCGGCACTGGGGGATACGCACCACGTACACCGATAAACTCATCTTT.

J is TRDJ1 and V is TRDV1, with 9 bases lining up with TRDD3. The ends lost 8 bases at V and 3 bases at J; junction bases unmatched: 10. The germline CDR1 and CDR2 sequences are TSWWSYY and QGS. This CDR3 has 15 residues. CDR3 nucleotide sequence: TGTGCTCTTCTCAAAAGGGGATACGGGTCCGATAAACTCATCTTT. Its translation: CALLKRGYGSDKLIF.

This clone was seen only a few times. A read error is possible here, since a much larger clone lies one base away. The chain recombines TRDV1 with TRDJ1, with 12 bases fitting TRDD3. The V gene end was trimmed by 2 bases and the J gene end by 3 bases; junction bases not matched to a gene: 19. Germline CDR1 is TSWWSYY and CDR2 is QGS. The CDR3 runs 21 residues. In nucleotides, the CDR3 is TGTGCTCTTGGGGAAAGTAGGCCTTCCTACGTCCACTGGGGGATACCCGATAAACTCATCTTT. Its translation: CALGESRPSYVHWGIPDKLIF.

This clone is medium-sized in the sample. The rearrangement links TRDV1 to TRDJ1; 10 positions agree with TRDD3. The CDR3 is 20 amino acids. Germline V gene sequence: CDR1 TSWWSYY, CDR2 QGS. J gave up 0 bases and V 3 bases, and 16 bases lay outside the gene matches. The CDR3 here is CALGEYRTGGIRPYTDKLIF. CDR3 DNA sequence: TGTGCTCTTGGGGAGTACCGTACTGGGGGGATACGTCCGTACACCGATAAACTCATCTTT.

In this sample, this clone is large. Other nucleotide sequences from this sample produce the same CDR3. This chain joins TRDV1 and TRDJ1; no firm D call. The ends were cut back, 4 bases at V and 0 bases at J, with 30 bases in the middle. The CDR3 runs to 21 residues. Germline-derived CDR1 and CDR2 are TSWWSYY and QGS. CDR3 coding DNA: TGTGCTCTTGGGGCCTCCAATCAACTTCGGGCCCGTACTTCGTACACCGATAAACTCATCTTT. This encodes CALGASNQLRARTSYTDKLIF.

This clone occurred a few times. A far larger clone is off by one base, so a read error is likely. The chain links TRDV1 to TRDJ1; 9 bases fit TRDD3. V shed 3 bases, J shed 0 bases, and the junction held 32 bases outside the gene matches. The germline gives CDR1 TSWWSYY, CDR2 QGS. This CDR3 comprises 25 residues. The CDR3 coding sequence is TGTGCTCTTGGGGATGCTACGAATTTGCTTCACTACGACTGGGGGACCCAACCTCACACCGATAAACTCATCTTT. Translated, it gives CALGDATNLLHYDWGTQPHTDKLIF.

Only a few counts were recorded for this clone. The protein TCRdb gives is from a much larger clone and does not agree with this DNA's translation at residue 11, likely a read error; the protein shown here comes from the DNA. This chain links TRDV1 with TRDJ1; D ambiguous. In germline, CDR1 is TSWWSYY, CDR2 QGS. This CDR3 contains 14 residues. This chain's CDR3 is CALGERTYTDQLIF. CDR3 bases: TGTGCTCTTGGAGAACGGACTTACACCGATCAACTCATCTTT.

This clone turned up a few times. This may stem from a read error, because a much larger clone lies one nucleotide away. Other nucleotide sequences in the sample specify the same CDR3. The chain couples TRDV1 to TRDJ1, with TRDD3 matching 9 bases. The CDR3 consists of 15 residues. CDR1 is TSWWSYY, CDR2 QGS, per germline. The CDR3 region has the DNA TGTGCCCTTGGAAAAGCTGGGGGATTGGTCGGTAAACTCATCTTT. Translated, it gives CALGKAGGLVGKLIF.

This clone was seen only a few times. Translating this DNA gives a protein that differs at residue 14 from the TCRdb one, which belongs to a much larger clone; a read error is likely, and the protein shown is this translation. This sequence joins TRDV1 and TRDJ1; D gene unclear. V shed 4 bases and J shed 10 bases, with 34 bases lying between them. The CDR3 spans 19 residues. Germline lookup yields CDR1 TSWWSYY and CDR2 QGS. The CDR3 spells CALGVSRRGGHKLRERLIF. For the CDR3, the DNA is TGTGCTCTTGGGGTCTCACGCCGGGGTGGGCATAAACTACGAGAAAGACTCATCTTT.

This clone was counted between two and nine times. The protein in TCRdb stems from a much larger clone and differs at residue 17 from this DNA's translation, likely a read error; here the protein is translated from the DNA. The gene calls are TRDV1 and TRDJ1, with 8 nucleotides matching TRDD3. The CDR3 sequence is 19 residues long. The germline gives CDR1 TSWWSYY, CDR2 QGS. Here the CDR3 reads CALGELNKRVLGATDKPIF. DNA for the CDR3: TGTGCTCTTGGGGAACTCAACAAAAGGGTACTGGGGGCCACCGATAAACCCATCTTT.

The V gene is TRDV1, the J gene TRDJ1, with TRDD3 matching over 11 bases. The CDR3 is 20 amino acids. The V and J ends lost 4 bases and 5 bases, in that order; junction bases with no gene match: 21. Germline CDR1 reads TSWWSYY; CDR2 reads QGS. The CDR3 coding sequence is TGTGCTCTTGGGGTCAGGGGTTTCCTACGTGGGGGATACGGGCTTGATAAACTCATCTTT. Residues: CALGVRGFLRGGYGLDKLIF.

In this sample, this clone turned up a few times. A much larger clone lies a single base off, so this may be a read error. This sample includes further DNA sequences coding for the same CDR3. The V gene is TRDV1, the J gene TRDJ1, with 8 bases identical to TRDD3. Trimming cost V 2 bases and J 8 bases; bases outside gene matches: 28. The CDR3 has 21 amino acids. Germline CDR1 is TSWWSYY and CDR2 is QGS. The CDR3, as DNA: TGTGCTCTTGGGGAAGGGCTGGCTCCACCGTATACTGGGGGCCCCGCTAAGAAACTCATCTTT. This sequence encodes CALGEGLAPPYTGGPAKKLIF.

With regard to this clone: A read error is possible here, since a much larger clone lies one base away. The sample holds other DNA sequences that translate to the same CDR3. The chain combines TRDV1 with TRDJ1; 7 bases align to TRDD3. The V gene's germline CDR1 is TSWWSYY and CDR2 QGS. The CDR3 spans 21 residues. Trimming at V came to 3 bases and at J to 0 bases, leaving 22 bases not matched to a gene. The CDR3 spells CALGELSSYLRIRRDTDKLIF. The CDR3 nucleotides are TGTGCTCTTGGGGAGCTAAGCTCCTATCTACGGATACGTAGAGACACCGATAAACTCATCTTT.

By sample fraction, this clone is large. At the DNA level, this CDR3 is encoded by other sequences in the same sample as well. The V call is TRDV1, the J call TRDJ1; TRDD2 might be the D (5 bases). The germline V gene has CDR1 TSWWSYY and CDR2 QGS. The V and J ends lost 3 bases and 0 bases respectively, with 29 bases between them. The CDR3 consists of 21 residues. Written as DNA, the CDR3 is TGTGCTCTTGGGGACCCCACTTCCCCCCGCTACTGTCAGTGGGACACCGATAAACTCATCTTT. Amino acid sequence: CALGDPTSPRYCQWDTDKLIF.